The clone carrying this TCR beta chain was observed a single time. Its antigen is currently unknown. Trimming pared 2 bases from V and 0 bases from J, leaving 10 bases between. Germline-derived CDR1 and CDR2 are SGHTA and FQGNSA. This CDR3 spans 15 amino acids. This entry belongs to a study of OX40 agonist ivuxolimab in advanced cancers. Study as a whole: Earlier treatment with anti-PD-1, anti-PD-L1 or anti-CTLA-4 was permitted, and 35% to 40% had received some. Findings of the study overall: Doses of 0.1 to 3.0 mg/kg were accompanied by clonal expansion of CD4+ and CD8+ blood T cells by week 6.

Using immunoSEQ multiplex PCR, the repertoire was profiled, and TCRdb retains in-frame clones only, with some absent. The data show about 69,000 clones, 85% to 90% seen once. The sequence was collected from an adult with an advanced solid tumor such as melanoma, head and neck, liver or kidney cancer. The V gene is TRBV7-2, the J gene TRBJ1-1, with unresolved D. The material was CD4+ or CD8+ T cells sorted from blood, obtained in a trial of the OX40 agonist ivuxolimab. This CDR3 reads CASSLPGGMNTEAFF. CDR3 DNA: TGTGCCAGCAGCTTACCGGGAGGCATGAACACTGAAGCTTTCTTT.